The sequence of this T cell receptor beta chain was determined in a study of blood T cell repertoires in COVID-19. Study-wide background: Acute and convalescent COVID-19 specimens originated in the United States, Italy and Spain.

Assay: immunoSEQ multiplex PCR; the TCRdb copy retains only in-frame clones and omits some. Of 75,000 to 95,000 clones detected, around nine tenths appear once; the ten largest clones hold approximately 5%. The V gene lost 2 bases and the J gene lost 2 bases, with 8 bases spanning the gap. The CDR3 runs 13 residues. In germline, CDR1 is SGHDT, CDR2 YYEEEE. This sequence joins TRBV5-6 and TRBJ2-7; unclear D gene. This TCR came from a man aged 50 to 59 with active COVID-19. What was sequenced was peripheral blood. The CDR3 region has the DNA TGTGCCAGCAGCTTTTCCGGAGCCTACGAGCAGTACTTC. This sequence encodes CASSFSGAYEQYF.